Reported below is one TCR beta chain. The CDR3 consists of 13 residues. Per the germline V gene, CDR1 is MNHEY and CDR2 is SVGAGI. Germline trimming cut 6 bases from V and 9 bases from J; bases unmatched to any gene: 6. Authors' data handling: Estimated nucleated cell counts came from reference gene primer amplification. Profiled with immunoSEQ multiplex PCR; TCRdb holds only in-frame clones, not every one. V, J and clone size are taken as reported in that table, and D and trimming were inferred from the DNA itself. Of about 160,000 clones listed, 75% to 90% were seen once; the top ten hold about 6%. These data come from a study of blood T cell repertoires in COVID-19. For the study at large: Italy, Spain and the United States were the sources of the convalescent and acute COVID-19 samples. T cells, B-cell-depleted T cells, or PBMCs provided the cDNA or gDNA that served as material.

This receptor was identified in an older man with acute or convalescent COVID-19. The chain joins TRBV6-5 to TRBJ1-3, with TRBD1 matching over 9 bases. The specimen was peripheral blood. The chain's CDR3 is CASSPGTGPTIYF. CDR3 DNA: TGTGCCAGCAGCCCCGGGACAGGGCCCACCATATATTTT.